Listed below are T cell receptor beta chains from one sample, sequenced in a study of T cells after yellow fever vaccination. TCRdb re-called the 5' RACE reads with MiXCR, one entry per CDR3 protein. The data hold some 300,000 distinct CDR3 sequences, with around 8.1% observed a single time. Sequencing used PBMCs, obtained roughly seven weeks after the first yellow fever vaccination. The receptor source for this set is a man between 18 and 29 years old who received the YFV17D yellow fever vaccine. Each CDR3 is given with its conserved first and last residue. Fields, in order: clone size, D gene, J gene, V gene, CDR3 DNA, CDR3 protein. D genes are given only for firm matches. Rows give clone size only sometimes, using once, few, many, or a class for an expanded clone.

size: .
D: TRBD1
J: TRBJ2-6
V: TRBV20-1
DNA: TGCAGTGCTAGAGATTGGGGTAAGGGGGCCTTCTCTGGGGCCAACGTCCTGACTTTC
CDR3: CSARDWGKGAFSGANVLTF

size: few
D: .
J: TRBJ2-5
V: TRBV7-2
DNA: TGTGCCAGCACCTCAAACGGGGTAAAAGAGACCCAGTACTTC
CDR3: CASTSNGVKETQYF

size: few
D: .
J: TRBJ2-1
V: TRBV25-1
DNA: TGTGCCAGCACCCCCAGCGACAAAGACAATGAGCAGTTCTTC
CDR3: CASTPSDKDNEQFF

size: few
D: .
J: TRBJ1-4
V: TRBV7-9
DNA: TGTGCCAGCAGCCCGAGAGAAGCAACTAATGAAAAACTGTTTTTT
CDR3: CASSPREATNEKLFF

size: many
D: .
J: TRBJ2-3
V: TRBV5-1
DNA: TGCGCCAGCAGCTTGGGCGAGGGGGGGCCAGATACGCAGTATTTT
CDR3: CASSLGEGGPDTQYF

size: .
D: TRBD1
J: TRBJ1-2
V: TRBV14
DNA: TGTGCCAGCAGCCGGAACGAGTACAGGGGGCGCGCGGATGGCTACACCTTC
CDR3: CASSRNEYRGRADGYTF

size: .
D: .
J: TRBJ2-1
V: TRBV7-8
DNA: TGTGCCAGCAGCTTAGGGGGGCACTCCTACAATGAGCAGTTCTTC
CDR3: CASSLGGHSYNEQFF

size: .
D: .
J: TRBJ2-1
V: TRBV7-2
DNA: TGTGCCAGCAGCTCCGGAGGGTTTCTTGAGCAGTTCTTC
CDR3: CASSSGGFLEQFF

size: many
D: .
J: TRBJ2-7
V: TRBV10-3
DNA: TGTGCCATCAGTGATCCGGACCATAGCTCCTACGAGCAGTACTTC
CDR3: CAISDPDHSSYEQYF

size: .
D: .
J: TRBJ2-1
V: TRBV4-3
DNA: TGCGCCACCCAAGCCCTACGGGGTCCTTACAATGAGCAGTTCTTC
CDR3: CATQALRGPYNEQFF

size: few
D: .
J: TRBJ1-3
V: TRBV4-3
DNA: TGCGCCAGCAGCCAAGATGCAGTTGCAGGAAACACCATATATTTT
CDR3: CASSQDAVAGNTIYF

size: many
D: .
J: TRBJ2-3
V: TRBV7-6
DNA: TGTGCCAGCAGCTTATCGGGGTTCACAGATACGCAGTATTTT
CDR3: CASSLSGFTDTQYF

size: .
D: TRBD2
J: TRBJ2-6
V: TRBV23-1
DNA: TGCGCCAGCAGTCAACAAACCCGGGGAGGGGACTGCTCTGGGGCCAACGTCCTGACTTTC
CDR3: CASSQQTRGGDCSGANVLTF

size: .
D: TRBD1
J: TRBJ1-1
V: TRBV5-1
DNA: TGCGCCAGCAGCTTGGGGGCGCAGGGGGCGGAAGCTTTCTTT
CDR3: CASSLGAQGAEAFF

size: few
D: .
J: TRBJ2-1
V: TRBV5-1
DNA: TGCGCCAGCAGCTTGCTGGGGAGCCGGGGCAATGAGCAGTTCTTC
CDR3: CASSLLGSRGNEQFF

size: .
D: TRBD2
J: TRBJ2-1
V: TRBV11-2
DNA: TGTGCCAGCAGCCCAGGGAGAGGGAGGGGTGACACATGGGAGCAGTTCTTC
CDR3: CASSPGRGRGDTWEQFF

size: few
D: TRBD1
J: TRBJ2-3
V: TRBV7-8
DNA: TGTGCCAGCAGCTCCTCCCGGGGACAGCAGACAGATACGCAGTATTTT
CDR3: CASSSSRGQQTDTQYF

size: .
D: .
J: TRBJ1-1
V: TRBV7-9
DNA: TGTGCCATCAGCTTAATCGGCCCCCGGGCTGAAGCTTTCTTT
CDR3: CAISLIGPRAEAFF

size: many
D: .
J: TRBJ2-3
V: TRBV29-1
DNA: TGCAGCGCCTCGGACACAGATACGCAGTATTTT
CDR3: CSASDTDTQYF

size: .
D: .
J: TRBJ1-2
V: TRBV4-3
DNA: TGCGCCAGCAGCCAAGATCCCGCGCAGGGATATGGCTACACCTTC
CDR3: CASSQDPAQGYGYTF

size: .
D: TRBD1
J: TRBJ2-7
V: TRBV27
DNA: TGTGCCAGCAGTTGGGGGAGACAGGGCTACGAGCAGTACTTC
CDR3: CASSWGRQGYEQYF

size: .
D: .
J: TRBJ2-1
V: TRBV6-7
DNA: TGTGCCAGCCATAGGGGGGGCAGGGGGCTCTACAATGAGCAGTTCTTC
CDR3: CASHRGGRGLYNEQFF

size: .
D: .
J: TRBJ1-5
V: TRBV15
DNA: TGTGCCACCACGAGACAGCCGAATCAGCCCCAGCATTTT
CDR3: CATTRQPNQPQHF

size: .
D: .
J: TRBJ1-1
V: TRBV20-1
DNA: TGCAGTGCTTCCAGGGCCTTGGGCACTGAAGCTTTCTTT
CDR3: CSASRALGTEAFF

size: few
D: TRBD1
J: TRBJ2-7
V: TRBV6-5
DNA: TGTGCCAGCAGTTACGGGACAGGGAACGAGCAGTACTTC
CDR3: CASSYGTGNEQYF

size: few
D: TRBD2
J: TRBJ2-3
V: TRBV11-1
DNA: TGTGCCAGCAGCTTAGAATCTAGCGGGGGCCGGGGAGGAGATACGCAGTATTTT
CDR3: CASSLESSGGRGGDTQYF

size: .
D: .
J: TRBJ2-3
V: TRBV20-1
DNA: TGCAGTGCTAGTTCCCTCGGCTATTCTAGCACAGATACGCAGTATTTT
CDR3: CSASSLGYSSTDTQYF

size: few
D: .
J: TRBJ1-2
V: TRBV7-2
DNA: TGTGCCAGCAGCTTCCTCACCCACTATGGCTACACCTTC
CDR3: CASSFLTHYGYTF

size: .
D: .
J: TRBJ2-7
V: TRBV20-1
DNA: TGCAGTGCTAGAGAACGGCCCCTTGGCGAGCAGTACTTC
CDR3: CSARERPLGEQYF

size: .
D: .
J: TRBJ2-7
V: TRBV20-1
DNA: TGCAGTGCTAGACGACGAGCAGGGTTCTACGAGCAGTACTTC
CDR3: CSARRRAGFYEQYF

size: .
D: TRBD1
J: TRBJ2-1
V: TRBV5-4
DNA: TGTGCCAGCAGCTTGTTAACAGGGGTGGGAAATGAGCAGTTCTTC
CDR3: CASSLLTGVGNEQFF